Shown below are 32 T cell receptor beta chains from a single sample sequenced in a study of Ad26.COV2.S vaccination and SARS-CoV-2 variants. Sequencing was performed with immunoSEQ multiplex PCR; in TCRdb, only in-frame clones are kept and a portion is missing. The sample comprises 180,000 or so clones, roughly 85% of which are singletons, and 5.9% rests with the top ten. This sample comprised peripheral blood, obtained after recovery from COVID-19. These receptors were taken from a human donor who had recovered from COVID-19.

This chain links TRBV7-9 with TRBJ1-2, with TRBD1 matching over 7 bases. There are 13 residues in the CDR3. Germline V gene sequence: CDR1 SEHNR, CDR2 FQNEAQ (reference sequence). Germline trimming cut 5 bases from V and 7 bases from J; bases unmatched to any gene: 7. In nucleotides, the CDR3 is TGTGCCAGCAGCCCACGGGACAGCGGTGGCTACACCTTC. Protein sequence: CASSPRDSGGYTF.

CDR3 protein: CASSPGREYYGYTF. The CDR3 DNA follows: TGTGCCAGCTCACCAGGCAGGGAGTATTACGGCTACACCTTC. The rearrangement links TRBV18 to TRBJ1-2, with TRBD1 as a possible D gene (5 bases). The V end was cut by 2 bases, the J end by 8 bases, with 15 bases between. Germline V lookup: CDR1 KGHSH, CDR2 LQKENI. CDR3 length: 14 amino acids.

This chain connects TRBV11-2 to TRBJ2-7; TRBD1 matches 7 bases. With 3 bases clipped from V and 4 bases from J, the junction kept 9 bases outside the gene matches. This CDR3 contains 15 residues. Germline lookup yields CDR1 SGHAT and CDR2 FQNNGV. CDR3 amino acids: CASSFVGTEVYEQYF. The CDR3 coding sequence is TGTGCCAGCAGCTTCGTCGGGACAGAGGTATACGAGCAGTACTTC. The full variable domain, rest sourced from reference TRBV11-2 and TRBJ2-7, is EAGVAQSPRYKIIEKRQSVAFWCNPISGHATLYWYQQILGQGPKLLIQFQNNGVVDDSQLPKDRFSAERLKGVDSTLKIQPAKLEDSAVYLCASSFVGTEVYEQYFGPGTRLTVT.

V and J are TRBV2 and TRBJ2-3, with 9 bases that match TRBD2. The CDR3 is 13 amino acids. Germline CDR1 SNHLY, CDR2 FYNNEI. Trimming removed 11 bases from V and 1 base from J; junction bases left unmatched: 4. In DNA, the CDR3 is TGTGCCTGCCGACTAGCGGGCACAGATACGCAGTATTTT. As protein: CACRLAGTDTQYF.

V and J are TRBV4-2 and TRBJ1-6; the D gene is possibly TRBD1 (6 bases). Germline lookup yields CDR1 LGHNA and CDR2 YNFKEQ. The CDR3 consists of 17 residues. Trimming pared 1 base from V and 8 bases from J, leaving 18 bases between. The CDR3 loop reads CASSQAGTKRIDSPLHF. The CDR3 DNA reads as TGTGCCAGCAGCCAAGCCGGGACAAAGAGGATTGATTCACCCCTCCACTTT.

The rearrangement uses TRBV7-8 and TRBJ1-1, with 7 bases that match TRBD1. This CDR3 comprises 14 residues. Trimming took 5 bases from V and 5 from J; bases not matched to a gene: 8. Per germline, CDR1 SGHVS and CDR2 FQNEAQ. The CDR3 region is CASSTRTGQTEAFF. In DNA, the CDR3 is TGTGCCAGCAGCACGAGGACAGGACAGACTGAAGCTTTCTTT.

This clone appeared a few times. The genes are TRBV5-1 and TRBJ2-7, with D hard to call. The germline V and J ends were trimmed by 4 bases and 2 bases, with 13 bases remaining between them. Germline CDR1 is SGHRS and CDR2 is YFSETQ. The CDR3 runs to 14 residues. The CDR3 sequence is CASSTYGPPYEQYF. The CDR3 nucleotides read TGCGCCAGCAGCACCTACGGACCCCCCTACGAGCAGTACTTC.

The gene calls are TRBV7-9 and TRBJ1-1; D is undetermined. The CDR3 is made up of 12 amino acids. Germline V gene lookup returns CDR1 SEHNR and CDR2 FQNEAQ (reference sequence). V lost 5 bases to trimming and J lost 6 bases, with 10 bases between them. Here the CDR3 reads CASSPITAEAFF. The CDR3, as DNA: TGTGCCAGCAGCCCCATCACGGCTGAAGCTTTCTTT.

The chain has TRBV7-9 and TRBJ1-4; a possible D gene is TRBD1 (5 bases). The length of the CDR3 is 14 residues. Per the germline V gene, CDR1 is SEHNR and CDR2 is FQNEAQ (reference sequence). The V end lost 6 bases, the J end lost 10 bases, and 18 bases lay between the germline ends. The CDR3: CASRPEGTDGKLFF. The CDR3 DNA reads as TGTGCCAGCAGGCCGGAGGGGACGGATGGAAAACTGTTTTTT.

The chain combines TRBV27 with TRBJ2-5, with 8 bases lining up with TRBD1. The ends lost 6 bases at V and 0 bases at J; junction bases unmatched: 0. CDR1 is MNHEY and CDR2 is SMNVEV in the germline V gene (reference sequence). The CDR3 is made up of 13 amino acids. The CDR3 sequence: CASRDRDQETQYF. Here the CDR3 DNA reads TGTGCCAGCAGGGACAGGGACCAAGAGACCCAGTACTTC.

The CDR3 DNA reads TGTGCCAGCAGCGTATGGGTGGACTCCTACGAGCAGTACTTC. This translates into CASSVWVDSYEQYF. The rearrangement uses TRBV9 and TRBJ2-7; D is undetermined. This CDR3 is 14 amino acids long. The ends were cut back, 1 base at V and 0 bases at J, with 8 bases in the middle. Per the germline V gene, CDR1 is SGDLS and CDR2 is YYNGEE. Together with reference TRBV9 and TRBJ2-7, the CDR3 gives the full variable domain: DSGVTQTPKHLITATGQRVTLRCSPRSGDLSVYWYQQSLDQGLQFLIQYYNGEERAKGNILERFSAQQFPDLHSELNLSSLELGDSALYFCASSVWVDSYEQYFGPGTRLTVT.

The V call is TRBV5-1, the J call TRBJ2-3, with D possibly matching TRBD2 (6 bases). With 4 bases removed from V and 5 bases from J, the gap between germline ends came to 23 bases. Germline V lookup: CDR1 SGHRS, CDR2 YFSETQ. The CDR3 spans 17 residues. The CDR3 DNA reads as TGCGCCAGCAGCCATCCGTGGGCATCGGGAGATAGAGATACGCAGTATTTT. Its translation: CASSHPWASGDRDTQYF.

V is TRBV27 and J is TRBJ2-7, with 7 bases aligning to TRBD2. This CDR3 comprises 16 residues. V lost 2 bases to trimming and J lost 7 bases; unmatched junction nucleotides: 14. Germline V lookup: CDR1 MNHEY, CDR2 SMNVEV (reference sequence). This CDR3 reads CASSLIAFAGVGEQYF. In DNA, the CDR3 is TGTGCCAGCAGTTTAATTGCGTTCGCGGGAGTGGGGGAGCAGTACTTC.

The V and J genes are TRBV10-3 and TRBJ2-1; 7 bases line up with TRBD2. The CDR3 has 15 residues. V was clipped by 0 bases and J by 9 bases; unmatched bases: 8. CDR1 and CDR2 (germline): ENHRY, SYGVKD. The CDR3 is CAISESTLGGGEQFF. Here the CDR3 DNA reads TGTGCCATCAGTGAGTCGACTCTTGGCGGGGGTGAGCAGTTCTTC.

In the case of this clone: Its ends do not fully match the called genes, so a read error is possible. The CDR3 is CASNEAREAFF. In DNA, the CDR3 is TGTGCCAGCAATGAAGCACGAGAAGCTTTCTTT. This chain links TRBV2 with TRBJ1-1, with D unclear. This CDR3 is built from 11 residues. Per the germline V gene, CDR1 is SNHLY and CDR2 is FYNNEI. Supplemented by reference TRBV2 and TRBJ1-1, the full variable domain reads EPEVTQTPSHQVTQMGQEVILRCVPISNHLYFYWYRQILGQKVEFLVSFYNNEISEKSEIFDDQFSVERPDGSNFTLKIRSTKLEDSAMYFCASNEAREAFFGQGTRLTVV.

The CDR3 region has the DNA TGCGCCAGCAGCTCGGGACAGGGGGGATGGGAGACCCAGTACTTC. As protein: CASSSGQGGWETQYF. This sequence joins TRBV5-1 and TRBJ2-5; the match to TRBD1 covers 11 bases. This CDR3 has 15 residues. With 3 bases clipped from V and 5 bases from J, the junction kept 6 bases outside the gene matches. Germline V gene data show CDR1 as SGHRS and CDR2 as YFSETQ.

V and J are TRBV24-1 and TRBJ2-5; 7 positions agree with TRBD2. The CDR3 runs 15 residues. V lost 3 bases and J lost 2; bases outside the gene matches: 5. Germline V gives CDR1 KGHDR, CDR2 SFDVKD. DNA of the CDR3: TGTGCCACCAGTGATAAAGCGGGGTCGCAAGAGACCCAGTACTTC. As protein: CATSDKAGSQETQYF.

The chain links TRBV10-1 to TRBJ2-4; TRBD2 matches 14 bases. The CDR3 has 15 residues. Per the germline V gene, CDR1 is WNHNN and CDR2 is SYGVQD (reference sequence). Trimming cost V 8 bases and J 5 bases; bases outside gene matches: 5. DNA of the CDR3: TGCGCCAGCCTCCGGGGACTAGCGGGAGAAAACATTCAGTACTTC. The encoded protein is CASLRGLAGENIQYF.

This clone turned up a few times. This chain connects TRBV5-6 to TRBJ1-1, with D tentatively TRBD1 (5 bases). The germline CDR1 and CDR2 sequences are SGHDT and YYEEEE. V gave up 3 bases and J gave up 0 bases, with 9 bases separating them. This CDR3 spans 14 amino acids. The CDR3 loop is CASSSQGLNTEAFF. CDR3 DNA sequence: TGTGCCAGCAGCTCCCAGGGTTTGAACACTGAAGCTTTCTTT.

The chain recombines TRBV24-1 with TRBJ1-2; D is unclear. Trimming removed 2 bases from V and 8 bases from J, with 11 bases in between. Germline lookup yields CDR1 KGHDR and CDR2 SFDVKD. The CDR3 extends over 13 amino acids. CDR3 loop: CATSDSAREGYTF. CDR3 coding DNA: TGTGCCACCAGTGATTCCGCCCGCGAGGGCTACACCTTC.

The V and J genes are TRBV27 and TRBJ2-1; D is possibly TRBD1 (6 bases). The germline V gene has CDR1 MNHEY and CDR2 SMNVEV (reference sequence). Trimming stripped 2 bases from V and 8 bases from J, with 13 bases between. The CDR3 has 14 amino acids. The CDR3 loop is CASSLGGLKHEQFF. The DNA for the CDR3 is TGTGCCAGCAGTTTAGGGGGCCTCAAACATGAGCAGTTCTTC.

A single count supports this clone. The chain recombines TRBV7-9 with TRBJ1-6, with 8 bases that match TRBD1. The CDR3 consists of 15 residues. V lost 5 bases and J lost 5; bases outside the gene matches: 5. The germline V gene has CDR1 SEHNR and CDR2 FQNEAQ (reference sequence). The CDR3 DNA reads TGTGCCAGCAGCGGGGGGACAGGAGATAATTCACCCCTCCACTTT. Its protein is CASSGGTGDNSPLHF.

V usage is TRBV7-6 and J usage is TRBJ2-1; D unresolved. Between the trimmed V and J ends, which lost 8 bases and 10 bases, there was a span of 12 bases. CDR3 length: 11 residues. Germline V gene lookup returns CDR1 SGHVS and CDR2 FNYEAQ. The CDR3 loop is CASSLNEEQFF. The CDR3 nucleotides are TGTGCCAGCTCTCTGAACGAGGAGCAGTTCTTC. Variable domain in full (rest from reference TRBV7-6 and TRBJ2-1): GAGVSQSPRYKVTKRGQDVALRCDPISGHVSLYWYRQALGQGPEFLTYFNYEAQQDKSGLPNDRFSAERPEGSISTLTIQRTEQRDSAMYRCASSLNEEQFFGPGTRLTVL.

The chain couples TRBV6-6 to TRBJ2-3, with D perhaps matching TRBD2 (6 bases). There are 12 residues in the CDR3. With 5 bases removed from V and 7 bases from J, the gap between germline ends came to 10 bases. Per germline, CDR1 MNHNY and CDR2 SVGAGI (reference sequence). The CDR3 spells CASSNRGNTQYF. CDR3 nucleotide sequence: TGTGCCAGCAGTAACCGGGGGAATACGCAGTATTTT.

The rearrangement joins TRBV28 to TRBJ2-7; D gene uncertain. CDR1 is MDHEN and CDR2 is SYDVKM in the germline V gene. Trimming removed 2 bases from V and 0 bases from J, with 8 bases in between. The CDR3 has 14 amino acids. The CDR3 sequence: CASSLISFSYEQYF. The CDR3 nucleotides read TGTGCCAGCAGTTTAATATCGTTCTCCTACGAGCAGTACTTC. Based on the CDR3 plus reference TRBV28 and TRBJ2-7, the full variable domain is DVKVTQSSRYLVKRTGEKVFLECVQDMDHENMFWYRQDPGLGLRLIYFSYDVKMKEKGDIPEGYSVSREKKERFSLILESASTNQTSMYLCASSLISFSYEQYFGPGTRLTVT.

V is TRBV9 and J is TRBJ2-1; the match to TRBD1 covers 8 bases. The germline gives CDR1 SGDLS, CDR2 YYNGEE. The CDR3 is 16 residues long. J gave up 5 bases and V 3 bases, and 10 bases lay outside the gene matches. DNA of the CDR3: TGTGCCAGCAGCGCGCGGCCAGGGGGCGCGGACAATGAGCAGTTCTTC. This gives the protein CASSARPGGADNEQFF.

The V call is TRBV4-2, the J call TRBJ2-3; the match to TRBD2 covers 12 bases. The CDR3 totals 19 residues. Germline V gene sequence: CDR1 LGHNA, CDR2 YNFKEQ. J was trimmed by 4 bases and V by 0 bases; bases with no gene match: 11. CDR3 region: CASSQEFLAGGPGADTQYF. The CDR3 DNA reads TGTGCCAGCAGCCAAGAATTCCTAGCGGGAGGGCCTGGGGCAGATACGCAGTATTTT.

The V call is TRBV30, the J call TRBJ1-2; D remains unclear. The V end lost 3 bases, the J end lost 7 bases, and 12 bases lay between the germline ends. Per the germline V gene, CDR1 is GTSNPN and CDR2 is SVGIG (reference sequence). The CDR3 is made up of 12 amino acids. The CDR3 DNA reads as TGTGCCTGGAGAGGTAACCCCTTTGGCTACACCTTC. Protein sequence: CAWRGNPFGYTF.

The chain employs TRBV5-1 and TRBJ2-7; D unclear. Germline CDR1 is SGHRS and CDR2 is YFSETQ. V lost 6 bases, J lost 2 bases, and 12 bases lay in between. This CDR3 contains 13 residues. CDR3 DNA: TGCGCCAGCAATGAAGACACTACCTACGAGCAGTACTTC. Its translation is CASNEDTTYEQYF. Looking up the rest from reference TRBV5-1 and TRBJ2-7 gives the full variable domain: KAGVTQTPRYLIKTRGQQVTLSCSPISGHRSVSWYQQTPGQGLQFLFEYFSETQRNKGNFPGRFSGRQFSNSRSEMNVSTLELGDSALYLCASNEDTTYEQYFGPGTRLTVT.

The genes are TRBV21-1 and TRBJ2-5; the DNA was not compared with TRBD2, the D call given in the table. TRBV21-1 is tagged as a pseudogene. The CDR3 extends over 16 amino acids. The CDR3 sequence: CASSKALGGVEETQYF. CDR3 bases: TGTGCCAGCAGCAAAGCATTAGGTGGAGTCGAAGAGACCCAGTACTTC.

The chain couples TRBV3-1 (or the pseudogene TRBV3-2) to TRBJ2-1, with D unresolved. V was pared by 2 bases and J by 9 bases, with 14 bases between. There are 14 residues in the CDR3. Per the germline V gene, CDR1 is LGHDT and CDR2 is YNNKEL (reference sequence). CDR3 sequence: CASSQQAYGTEQFF. The CDR3 DNA is TGTGCCAGCAGCCAACAGGCTTACGGCACTGAGCAGTTCTTC.

The chain has TRBV7-9 and TRBJ2-7; D gene uncertain. The V end lost 2 bases, the J end lost 6 bases, and 5 bases lay between the germline ends. Germline-derived CDR1 and CDR2 are SEHNR and FQNEAQ (reference sequence). The CDR3 consists of 11 residues. CDR3 coding DNA: TGTGCCAGCAGCTTATCAGTCGAGCAGTACTTC. It encodes CASSLSVEQYF.